This T cell receptor beta chain was recovered during a study of identical twins. Healthy Caucasians made up all donors. The CDR3 sequence is 16 residues long. CDR1 and CDR2 (germline): MNHEY, SVGEGT. The ends lost 6 bases at V and 0 bases at J; junction bases unmatched: 10. Template switching added a universal primer site, and cDNA bore unique molecular identifiers. Via MiXCR, TCRdb re-called the 5' RACE reads, giving one row per CDR3 protein. The table lists about 200,000 distinct CDR3 sequences, under 10% of them singletons. These data are also associated with another study on yellow fever vaccine responses in identical twins.

Sequencing input: memory (CD45RO+) T cells sorted from blood. This chain joins TRBV6-2 or TRBV6-3 and TRBJ2-7, with 8 bases identical to TRBD2. The sequence came from a woman in her late teens or twenties in good health. CDR3 region: CASSPRGLAGSYEQYF. CDR3 nucleotides: TGTGCCAGCAGCCCCCGGGGTCTAGCGGGCTCCTACGAGCAGTACTTC.